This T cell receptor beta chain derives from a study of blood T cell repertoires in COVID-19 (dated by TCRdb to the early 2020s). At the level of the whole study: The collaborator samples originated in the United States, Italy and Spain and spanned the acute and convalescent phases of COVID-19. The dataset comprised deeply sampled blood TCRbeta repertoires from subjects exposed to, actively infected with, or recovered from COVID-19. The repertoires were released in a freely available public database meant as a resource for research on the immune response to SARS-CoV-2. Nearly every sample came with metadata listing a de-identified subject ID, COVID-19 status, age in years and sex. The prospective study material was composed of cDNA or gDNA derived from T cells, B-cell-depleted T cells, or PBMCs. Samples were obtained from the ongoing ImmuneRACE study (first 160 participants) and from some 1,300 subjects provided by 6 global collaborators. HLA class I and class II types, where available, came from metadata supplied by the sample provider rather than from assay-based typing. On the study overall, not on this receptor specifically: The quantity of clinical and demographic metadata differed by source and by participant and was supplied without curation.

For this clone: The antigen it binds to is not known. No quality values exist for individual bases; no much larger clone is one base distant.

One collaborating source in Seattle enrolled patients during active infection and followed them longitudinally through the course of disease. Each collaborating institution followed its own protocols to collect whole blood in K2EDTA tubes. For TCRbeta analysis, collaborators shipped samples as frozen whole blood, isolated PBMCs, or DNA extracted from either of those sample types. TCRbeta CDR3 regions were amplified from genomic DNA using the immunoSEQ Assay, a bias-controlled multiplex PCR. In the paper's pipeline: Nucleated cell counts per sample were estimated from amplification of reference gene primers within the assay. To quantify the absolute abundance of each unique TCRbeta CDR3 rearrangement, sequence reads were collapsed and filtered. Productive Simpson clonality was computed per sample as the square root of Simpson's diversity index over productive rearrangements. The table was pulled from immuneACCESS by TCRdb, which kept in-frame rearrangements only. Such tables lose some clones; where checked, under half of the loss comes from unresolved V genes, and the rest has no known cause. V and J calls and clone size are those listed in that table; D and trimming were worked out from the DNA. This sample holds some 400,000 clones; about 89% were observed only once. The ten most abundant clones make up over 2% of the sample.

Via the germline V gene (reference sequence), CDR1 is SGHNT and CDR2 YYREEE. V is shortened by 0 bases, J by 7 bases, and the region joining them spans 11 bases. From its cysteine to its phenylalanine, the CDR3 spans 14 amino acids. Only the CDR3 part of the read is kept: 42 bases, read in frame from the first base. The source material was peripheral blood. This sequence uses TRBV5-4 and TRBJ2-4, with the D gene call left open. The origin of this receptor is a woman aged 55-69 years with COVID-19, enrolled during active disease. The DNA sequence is TGTGCCAGCAGCTTGGCCGCCCGAACTAACATTCAGTACTTC. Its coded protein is CASSLAARTNIQYF.